The T cell receptor (beta chain) under discussion was sequenced for a study of OX40 agonist ivuxolimab in advanced cancers. Study overall: Patients' therapy was ivuxolimab, an antibody that acts as an agonist of OX40 (CD134). Three patients responded partially, comprising one with hepatocellular carcinoma and two with cutaneous melanoma.

Study-level points and caveats: Some patients without response likewise showed low normalized clonal expansion. Clonal expansion was among the lowest in partial responders at 0.1-3.0 mg/kg, especially CD8+.

Method: immunoSEQ multiplex PCR; TCRdb's copy keeps in-frame clones and lacks some. The sample lists about 68,000 clones, over 75% occurring once. A word on this clone: Its antigen is not identified.

The CDR3 consists of 15 residues. Trimming took off 5 bases at V and 2 bases at J, with 12 bases between the two ends. The germline gives CDR1 KGHSH, CDR2 LQKENI. This specimen consisted of CD4+ or CD8+ T cells sorted from blood, obtained in a trial of the OX40 agonist ivuxolimab. The V and J genes are TRBV18 and TRBJ2-2; D call uncertain. This TCR derives from an adult with an advanced solid tumor such as melanoma, head and neck, liver or kidney cancer. The CDR3 bases are TGTGCCAGCTCAATGAGCGACGGAAACACCGGGGAGCTGTTTTTT. As protein: CASSMSDGNTGELFF.